The clone carrying this T cell receptor (beta chain) showed up many times. Trimming removed 0 bases from V and 3 bases from J; junction bases left unmatched: 5. The CDR3 contains 16 residues. Germline V gene data show CDR1 as MNHNS and CDR2 as SASEGT. This entry is derived from a study of T cell repertoires in cytomegalovirus infection. Background on the study: Public TCR beta signatures marked donors with CMV infection and the matching HLA.

TCRdb redid the calling of the reads with MiXCR, one entry per CDR3 protein. Found here are under 600,000 distinct CDR3 sequences, about 15% of them singletons; the top ten hold about 24%. The chain recombines TRBV6-1 with TRBJ2-7, with TRBD2 matching 10 bases. Material: CD8+ T cells from PBMCs. The TCR was taken from a human donor in good health (CMV status not recorded). Some clones in this sample may be carry-over from other donors' samples. The DNA of the CDR3 is TGTGCCAGCAGTGAAGCCAGACTAGCGGGTCTCTACGAGCAGTACTTC. Its protein is CASSEARLAGLYEQYF.